This TCR beta chain was sequenced for a study of beta chain features in type 1 diabetes. Findings and limits, study-wide: These data did not resolve whether HLA type affects TCRB rearrangement. Type 1 diabetes patients had TCRB CDR3s that were shorter (moderately but significantly so) in all four CD4+ subsets. Sequencing from cDNA could over-represent high-TCR-expressing cells. Naive, central memory and regulatory TCRB repertoires appeared more similar among patients than healthy donors.

Sequencing targeted expressed TCRB transcripts, as all isolated RNA had been reverse transcribed. Sequencing was performed with immunoSEQ multiplex PCR; in TCRdb, only in-frame clones are kept and a portion is missing. The sample contains 200,000 to 250,000 clones, 13% to 15% of which appear only once. The CDR3 length is 17 residues. V lost 2 bases to trimming and J lost 0 bases; unmatched junction nucleotides: 7. Germline assignment: CDR1 MNHEY and CDR2 SMNVEV (reference sequence). In this sample, this clone turned up a few times. Its target is not known. The source is a woman between 40 and 55 years old in good health. The chain recombines TRBV27 with TRBJ1-5; 7 nucleotides line up with TRBD1. The sample was naive CD4+ T cells from blood. The CDR3 DNA follows: TGTGCCAGCAGTTTAAGGGGGCCAGATCTTAGCAATCAGCCCCAGCATTTT. The encoded protein is CASSLRGPDLSNQPQHF.